This T cell receptor beta chain stems from a study of early stage breast cancer tumors. The table came from immunoSEQ multiplex PCR; TCRdb's copy has only in-frame clones and leaves some out. Among around 78,000 clones, around 80% were seen once, and the ten largest hold more than 3%. The CDR3 totals 13 residues. V was cut by 7 bases and J by 0 bases, with 7 bases left in between. Per the germline V gene, CDR1 is MNHEY and CDR2 is SVGAGI. The chain recombines TRBV6-5 with TRBJ1-3; D unclear. This TCR was recovered from a person in their sixties or seventies with breast cancer. Sequenced sample: blood. The CDR3 nucleotides are TGTGCCAGCACCGCACCCTCTGGAAACACCATATATTTT. Encoded protein: CASTAPSGNTIYF.